This T cell receptor (beta chain) appears in the sequencing data of a study of blood T cell repertoires in COVID-19. Looking at the study overall: PBMCs, B-cell-depleted T cells, or T cells provided the cDNA or gDNA that made up the material.

It was during active infection that Seattle patients were enrolled and then longitudinally followed. Original methodology: Estimated nucleated cell counts came from reference gene primer amplification. Sequencing used immunoSEQ multiplex PCR; TCRdb keeps in-frame clones, though not all of them. V, J and clone size were drawn from that table, and D and trimming were deduced from the DNA. The repertoire has hundreds of thousands of clones, 88% of them found once; the top ten carry 6% to 8.5%. The CDR3 spans 15 residues. From germline, CDR1 is MNHEY and CDR2 SVGAGI. V lost 7 bases and J lost 3, with 18 bases in between.

V and J are TRBV6-5 and TRBJ2-5; possibly TRBD1 for D (6 bases). This clonotype was obtained from a woman aged 65 to 85 with COVID-19, enrolled during active disease. The source material was peripheral blood. The CDR3 here is CASNRGQTPEETQYF. The CDR3 DNA is TGTGCCAGCAATCGAGGACAGACCCCTGAAGAGACCCAGTACTTC.